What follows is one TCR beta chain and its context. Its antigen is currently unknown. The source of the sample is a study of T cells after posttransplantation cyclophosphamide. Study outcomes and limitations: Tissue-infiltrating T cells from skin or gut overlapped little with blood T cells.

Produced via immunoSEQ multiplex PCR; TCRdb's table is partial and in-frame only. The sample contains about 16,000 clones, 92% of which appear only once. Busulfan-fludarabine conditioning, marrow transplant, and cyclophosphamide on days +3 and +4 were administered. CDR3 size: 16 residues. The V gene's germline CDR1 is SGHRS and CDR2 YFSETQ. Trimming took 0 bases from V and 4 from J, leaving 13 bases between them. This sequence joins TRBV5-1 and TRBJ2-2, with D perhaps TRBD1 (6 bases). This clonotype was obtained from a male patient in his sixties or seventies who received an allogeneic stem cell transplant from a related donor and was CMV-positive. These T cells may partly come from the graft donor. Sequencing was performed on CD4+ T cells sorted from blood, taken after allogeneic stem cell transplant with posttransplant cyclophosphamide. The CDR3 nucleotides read TGCGCCAGCAGCTTGGGGTCAGGGGCCCCCACCGGGGAGCTGTTTTTT. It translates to CASSLGSGAPTGELFF. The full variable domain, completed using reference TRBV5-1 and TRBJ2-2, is KAGVTQTPRYLIKTRGQQVTLSCSPISGHRSVSWYQQTPGQGLQFLFEYFSETQRNKGNFPGRFSGRQFSNSRSEMNVSTLELGDSALYLCASSLGSGAPTGELFFGEGSRLTVL.